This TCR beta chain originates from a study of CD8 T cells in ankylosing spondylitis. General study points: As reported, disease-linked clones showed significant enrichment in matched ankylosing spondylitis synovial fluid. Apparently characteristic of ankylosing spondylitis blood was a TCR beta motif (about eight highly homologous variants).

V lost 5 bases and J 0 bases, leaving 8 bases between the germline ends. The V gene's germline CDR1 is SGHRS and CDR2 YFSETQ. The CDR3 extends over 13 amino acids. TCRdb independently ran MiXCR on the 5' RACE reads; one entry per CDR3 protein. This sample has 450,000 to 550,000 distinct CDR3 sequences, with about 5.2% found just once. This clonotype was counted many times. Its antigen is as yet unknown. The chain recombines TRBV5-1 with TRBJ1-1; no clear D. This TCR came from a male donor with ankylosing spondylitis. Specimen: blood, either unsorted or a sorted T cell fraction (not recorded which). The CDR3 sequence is CASSVEVNTEAFF. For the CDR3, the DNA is TGCGCCAGCAGTGTGGAGGTGAACACTGAAGCTTTCTTT.